This is a list of T cell receptor beta chains from one sample in a study of T cells after posttransplantation cyclophosphamide. Profiling relied on immunoSEQ multiplex PCR, and the TCRdb table lists in-frame clones only, not all of them. This sample carries about 46,000 clones, almost 95% of them seen once, and the ten largest clones take around 3%. The sequenced sample consisted of PBMCs. These receptors all come from a woman in her fifties or sixties in good health and a related stem cell transplant donor. Each CDR3 is given with its conserved first and last residue. The D gene is left open where the match is weak. Clone sizes are given selectively: once, few, many, or a class where the clone is expanded.

V gene	D gene	clone size	J gene	CDR3 DNA	CDR3 protein
TRBV19	TRBD2	NA	TRBJ2-3	TGTGCCAGTAGTATAGAGGGACTAGCGGGAGCGACAGATACGCAGTATTTT	CASSIEGLAGATDTQYF
TRBV10-3	TRBD1	NA	TRBJ1-1	TGTGCCATCAAACGACAGGGCAGGAACACTGAAGCTTTCTTT	CAIKRQGRNTEAFF
TRBV19	NA	NA	TRBJ1-2	TGTGCCAGTAGCCCGGGGGGTAACTATGGCTACACCTTC	CASSPGGNYGYTF
TRBV9	NA	NA	TRBJ2-7	TGTGCCAGCAGCCCCGGAGGCGTCTACGAGCAGTACTTC	CASSPGGVYEQYF
TRBV4-2	TRBD2	once	TRBJ2-2	TGTGCCAGCAGCCAAGAGGCGGGAGAGGAAACCGGGGAGCTGTTTTTT	CASSQEAGEETGELFF
TRBV7-3	TRBD1	NA	TRBJ1-4	TGTGCCAGCAGCTTAGGACAGGGCTTGTCTGAAAAACTGTTTTTT	CASSLGQGLSEKLFF
TRBV10-3	TRBD2	NA	TRBJ2-1	TGTGCCATCAGAAAGACTAGCGGGGGTTATTACAATGAGCAGTTCTTC	CAIRKTSGGYYNEQFF
TRBV4-2	TRBD2	NA	TRBJ2-4	TGTGCCAGCAGCCAAGATAGGGGACTAGAGGAAGCCAAAAACATTCAGTACTTC	CASSQDRGLEEAKNIQYF
TRBV7-2	TRBD2	NA	TRBJ2-5	TGTGCCAGCAGCCCTGGACTAGCGGGCCAAGAGACCCAGTACTTC	CASSPGLAGQETQYF
TRBV10-3	NA	NA	TRBJ2-3	TGTGCCATCGGCAGGGTCTCAGATACGCAGTATTTT	CAIGRVSDTQYF
TRBV27	TRBD1	NA	TRBJ2-7	TGTGCCAGCAGTTTGACAGGGGGCTTGTACGAGCAGTACTTC	CASSLTGGLYEQYF
TRBV4-1	TRBD2	NA	TRBJ2-4	TGCGCCAGCAGCCAAGGGGAGGGATATGGGATTCAGTACTTC	CASSQGEGYGIQYF
TRBV7-2	NA	NA	TRBJ1-5	TGTGCCAGCAGCCGATCGGTCCAGGATCGTAATCAGCCCCAGCATTTT	CASSRSVQDRNQPQHF
TRBV6-5	NA	NA	TRBJ2-7	TGTGCCAGCACCGGCCAGGCTTCCTACGAGCAGTACTTC	CASTGQASYEQYF
TRBV6-4	NA	NA	TRBJ2-1	TGTGCCAGCAGTGCCTCAGATCGGAATGAGCAGTTCTTC	CASSASDRNEQFF
TRBV11-2	NA	NA	TRBJ1-1	TGTGCCAGCAGCAGGATTACAGGTCTGACTGAAGCTTTCTTT	CASSRITGLTEAFF
TRBV19	TRBD2	NA	TRBJ2-3	TGTGCCAGTAGGATAGTTAGCGGGAGAGGAGATACGCAGTATTTT	CASRIVSGRGDTQYF
TRBV30	NA	NA	TRBJ2-7	TGTGCCTGGAGGTTGCTAAGCGCCTGGGAGCAGTACTTC	CAWRLLSAWEQYF
TRBV19	NA	NA	TRBJ1-1	TGTGCCAGTAGTATCCAGGTGAACACTGAAGCTTTCTTT	CASSIQVNTEAFF
TRBV19	TRBD1	NA	TRBJ2-3	TGTGCCAGTAAAAGGGACAGGGGGCTGGCTAGCACAGATACGCAGTATTTT	CASKRDRGLASTDTQYF
TRBV6-1	NA	NA	TRBJ1-6	TGTGCCAGCAGCAGCTCCTATAATTCACCCCTCCACTTT	CASSSSYNSPLHF
TRBV28	TRBD1	once	TRBJ1-2	TGTGCCAGCAGTTTATCGGTGACAGGGAACTATGGCTACACCTTC	CASSLSVTGNYGYTF
TRBV11-1	TRBD2	NA	TRBJ2-3	TGTGCCAGCAGCGTACGCGGGGGGGCCGGGACAGATACGCAGTATTTT	CASSVRGGAGTDTQYF
TRBV18	NA	NA	TRBJ2-3	TGTGCCAGCTCACTGGGGGCTAGCACAGATACGCAGTATTTT	CASSLGASTDTQYF
TRBV5-3	TRBD1	NA	TRBJ1-2	TGTGCCGTGTACCGGGACAGCCCCTATGGCTACACCTTC	CAVYRDSPYGYTF
TRBV4-1	NA	once	TRBJ2-6	TGCGCCAGCAGCCAAGATTCTAGGGGGAGCTTCAACGTCCTGACTTTC	CASSQDSRGSFNVLTF
TRBV21-1	NA	NA	TRBJ2-3	TGTGCCAGCAGCAAAAAGAGCAGGAAAAACACAGATACGCAGTATTTT	CASSKKSRKNTDTQYF
TRBV5-6	TRBD2	few	TRBJ2-5	TGTGCCAGCAGCTTCTCTAGCGGGGGAGAGACCCAGTACTTC	CASSFSSGGETQYF
TRBV7-9	NA	NA	TRBJ1-3	TGTGCCAGCAGCTCCCAGCAGGGTGGAAACACCATATATTTT	CASSSQQGGNTIYF
TRBV27	TRBD1	few	TRBJ1-2	TGTGCCAGCAGTGGACAGGACGTTCGGGGCTACACCTTC	CASSGQDVRGYTF
TRBV6-1	TRBD2	NA	TRBJ2-1	TGTGCCACCAGGACTAGCGGCCTTATGGAGCAGTTCTTC	CATRTSGLMEQFF
TRBV6-6	TRBD2	NA	TRBJ2-1	TGTGCCAGCAGGCCCGGGACTAGCAATTTGGATGAGCAGTTCTTC	CASRPGTSNLDEQFF
TRBV5-1	NA	NA	TRBJ2-3	TGCGCCAGCAGCGTTTCAAGCACAGATACGCAGTATTTT	CASSVSSTDTQYF
TRBV4-1	NA	NA	TRBJ1-3	TGCGCCAGCAGCCCACAAGACTGGGACTACAGGGTGTTAACCGGAAACACCATATATTTT	CASSPQDWDYRVLTGNTIYF
TRBV7-9	NA	NA	TRBJ2-7	TGTGCCAGCAGCTTAGCGCTCAAGGCTAGGGAGCAGTACTTC	CASSLALKAREQYF
TRBV11-2	TRBD2	NA	TRBJ2-7	TGTGCCAGCAGCTTAGATCTTGCGGCTAGCGGGGCGGCCGGGAACGAGCAGTACTTC	CASSLDLAASGAAGNEQYF